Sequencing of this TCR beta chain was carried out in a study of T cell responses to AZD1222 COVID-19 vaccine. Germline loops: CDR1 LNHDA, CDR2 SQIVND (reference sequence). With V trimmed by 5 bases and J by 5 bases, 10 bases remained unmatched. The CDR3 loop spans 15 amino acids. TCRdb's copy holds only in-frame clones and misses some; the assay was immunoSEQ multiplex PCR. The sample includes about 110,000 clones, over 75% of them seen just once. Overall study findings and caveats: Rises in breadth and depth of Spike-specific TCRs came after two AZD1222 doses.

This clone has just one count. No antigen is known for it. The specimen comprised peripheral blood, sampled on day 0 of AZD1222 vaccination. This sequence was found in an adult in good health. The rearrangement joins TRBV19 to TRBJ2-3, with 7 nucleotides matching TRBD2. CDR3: CASSSKRGDRDTQYF. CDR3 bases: TGTGCCAGTAGTTCCAAGCGGGGAGATAGAGATACGCAGTATTTT.